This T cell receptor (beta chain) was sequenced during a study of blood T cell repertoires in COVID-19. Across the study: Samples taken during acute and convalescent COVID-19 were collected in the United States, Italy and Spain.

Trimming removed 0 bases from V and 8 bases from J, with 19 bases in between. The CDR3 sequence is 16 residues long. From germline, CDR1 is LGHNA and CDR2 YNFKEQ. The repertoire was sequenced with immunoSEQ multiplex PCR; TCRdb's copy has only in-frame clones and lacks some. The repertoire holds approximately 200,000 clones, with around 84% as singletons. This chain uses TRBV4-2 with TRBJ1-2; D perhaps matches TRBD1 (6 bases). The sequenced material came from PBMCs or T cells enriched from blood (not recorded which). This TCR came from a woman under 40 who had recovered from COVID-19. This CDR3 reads CASSQEWGGGYEGYTF. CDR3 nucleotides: TGTGCCAGCAGCCAAGAATGGGGGGGCGGCTATGAGGGCTACACCTTC.